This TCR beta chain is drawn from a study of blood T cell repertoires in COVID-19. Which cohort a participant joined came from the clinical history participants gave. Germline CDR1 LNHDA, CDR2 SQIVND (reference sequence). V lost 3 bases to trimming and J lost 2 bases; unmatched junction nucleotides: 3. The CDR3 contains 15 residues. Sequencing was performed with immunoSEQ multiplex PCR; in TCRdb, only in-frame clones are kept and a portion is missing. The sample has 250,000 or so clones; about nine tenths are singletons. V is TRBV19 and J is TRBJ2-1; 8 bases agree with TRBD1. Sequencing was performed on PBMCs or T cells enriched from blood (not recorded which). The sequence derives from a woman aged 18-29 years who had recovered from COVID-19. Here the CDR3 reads CASSMTGVPYNEQFF. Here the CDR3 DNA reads TGTGCCAGTAGTATGACAGGGGTCCCCTACAATGAGCAGTTCTTC.